Listed here are 8 T cell receptor beta chains from one sample, sequenced in a study of T-cell reconstitution after alpha-beta-depleted transplantation in children. Researchers prepared the TCRbeta library using unique molecular identifiers, the study reports. TCRdb re-called the PCR reads through MiXCR, storing one row per CDR3 protein. The sample consists of roughly 490,000 distinct CDR3 sequences, 11% of them appearing once. This sample comprised PBMCs, mostly from graft donor cells, obtained 180 days after TCRalphabeta/CD19-depleted stem cell transplant. All receptors derive from a female patient aged 2-9 years who had a stem cell transplant for aplastic anemia, so the T cells may come from the graft donor.

Only a few counts were recorded for this clonotype. This chain uses TRBV29-1 with TRBJ2-3; no clear D gene. Germline loops: CDR1 SQVTM, CDR2 ANQGSEA. CDR3 size: 12 residues. This CDR3 reads CSTWTATDTQYF. DNA of the CDR3: TGCAGTACCTGGACGGCCACAGATACGCAGTATTTT.

The sample holds a few counts of this clonotype. The V gene is TRBV7-8, the J gene TRBJ1-5; D is uncertain. Germline assignment: CDR1 SGHVS and CDR2 FQNEAQ. The CDR3 totals 12 residues. V lost 1 base and J lost 13, with 11 bases in between. The CDR3 reads CASSLGGQRQHF. CDR3 DNA sequence: TGTGCCAGCAGCTTAGGAGGTCAACGGCAGCATTTT.

The J gene is TRBJ2-2, the V gene TRBV15; 9 nucleotides match TRBD1. J gave up 4 bases and V 5 bases, and 5 bases lay outside the gene matches. The CDR3 covers 15 residues. CDR1 and CDR2 from the germline V gene are LNHNV and YYDKDF (reference sequence). The CDR3 here is CATSLDRGSTGELFF. CDR3 bases: TGTGCCACCAGCTTGGACAGGGGAAGCACCGGGGAGCTGTTTTTT.

This clonotype was seen a handful of times. The rearrangement joins TRBV4-3 to TRBJ2-7, with 8 bases that match TRBD2. The CDR3 contains 16 residues. Per the germline V gene, CDR1 is LGHNA and CDR2 is YSLEER. V dropped 4 bases and J dropped 2; count of bases not matched to a gene: 10. DNA for the CDR3: TGCGCCAGCAGCCTCTGGGTGGGAGCGGGGGCCTACGAGCAGTACTTC. It translates to CASSLWVGAGAYEQYF.

This clonotype was picked up a small number of times. The gene calls are TRBV20-1 and TRBJ2-2, with D possibly matching TRBD1 (5 bases). V was clipped by 3 bases and J by 2 bases, with 13 bases between them. The CDR3 extends over 15 amino acids. Germline lookup yields CDR1 DFQATT and CDR2 SNEGSKA (reference sequence). CDR3 bases: TGCAGTGCTAGGTTCCAGGGCACAAACACCGGGGAGCTGTTTTTT. As protein: CSARFQGTNTGELFF.

In this sample, this clonotype turned up a few times. The V call is TRBV20-1, the J call TRBJ1-2; the D gene is possibly TRBD1 (5 bases). CDR3 size: 13 residues. CDR1 and CDR2 from the germline V gene are DFQATT and SNEGSKA (reference sequence). The germline V and J ends were trimmed by 5 bases and 6 bases, with 16 bases remaining between them. Here the CDR3 reads CSAPERGGDGYTF. The CDR3 nucleotides read TGCAGTGCTCCCGAGAGGGGTGGGGATGGCTACACCTTC.

This clonotype was seen repeatedly, ten times or more. J is TRBJ1-1 and V is TRBV7-9; D ambiguous. Germline lookup yields CDR1 SEHNR and CDR2 FQNEAQ (reference sequence). Deletions cut 6 bases from V and 0 bases from J, with 14 bases between. This CDR3 is built from 15 residues. The CDR3 reads CASRQVRILNTEAFF. CDR3 in DNA: TGTGCCAGCAGACAAGTTAGGATCCTGAACACTGAAGCTTTCTTT. The full variable domain, completed using reference TRBV7-9 and TRBJ1-1, is DTGVSQNPRHKITKRGQNVTFRCDPISEHNRLYWYRQTLGQGPEFLTYFQNEAQLEKSRLLSDRFSAERPKGSFSTLEIQRTEQGDSAMYLCASRQVRILNTEAFFGQGTRLTVV.

Turning to this clonotype: It may be a read error: a sequence one base away is much more abundant. The chain carries TRBV4-3 and TRBJ1-4; a weak D match, TRBD1 (6 bases). Germline loops: CDR1 LGHNA, CDR2 YSLEER. CDR3 length equals 15 residues. The CDR3, as DNA: TGCGCCAGCACCCAAACCGCAGGGGTTAATGAAAAACTGTTTTTT. Protein: CASTQTAGVNEKLFF.